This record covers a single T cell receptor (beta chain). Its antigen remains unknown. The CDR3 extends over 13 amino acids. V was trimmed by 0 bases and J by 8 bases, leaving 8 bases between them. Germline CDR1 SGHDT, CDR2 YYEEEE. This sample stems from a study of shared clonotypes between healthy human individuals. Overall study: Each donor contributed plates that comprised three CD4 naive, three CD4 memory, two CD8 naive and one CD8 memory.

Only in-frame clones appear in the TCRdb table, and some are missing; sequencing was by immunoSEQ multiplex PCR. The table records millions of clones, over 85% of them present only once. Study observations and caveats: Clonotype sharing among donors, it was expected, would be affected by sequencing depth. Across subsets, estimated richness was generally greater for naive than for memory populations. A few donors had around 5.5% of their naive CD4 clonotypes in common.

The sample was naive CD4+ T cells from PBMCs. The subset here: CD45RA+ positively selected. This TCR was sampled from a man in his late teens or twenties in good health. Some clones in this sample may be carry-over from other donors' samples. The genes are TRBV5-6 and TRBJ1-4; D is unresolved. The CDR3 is CASSLGPLEKLFF. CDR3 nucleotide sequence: TGTGCCAGCAGCTTGGGACCCCTCGAAAAACTGTTTTTT.